This T cell receptor (beta chain) was recovered during a study of blood T cell repertoires in COVID-19. Study-wide background: Donors in the United States, Italy and Spain gave samples during acute or convalescent COVID-19. Sources were T cells, B-cell-depleted T cells, or PBMCs; the material itself was cDNA or gDNA.

In the original analysis: Estimates of nucleated cell counts were drawn from the amplification of reference gene primers. Repertoires were generated with immunoSEQ multiplex PCR, while TCRdb's copy carries only in-frame clones and drops some. V, J and clone size are those of that table, while D and trimming were read from the DNA. The data show roughly 250,000 clones, 60% to 75% seen once. J gave up 8 bases and V 6 bases, and 7 bases lay outside the gene matches. This CDR3 is 13 amino acids long. Looked up from germline, CDR1 is SNHLY and CDR2 is FYNNEI. The sequence derives from an elderly woman with acute or convalescent COVID-19. The chain combines TRBV2 with TRBJ1-2; 9 bases match TRBD1. The sample comprised peripheral blood. The DNA of the CDR3 is TGTGCCAGCAGCATACAGGGGGCGCGAGGCTACACCTTC. Residues: CASSIQGARGYTF.